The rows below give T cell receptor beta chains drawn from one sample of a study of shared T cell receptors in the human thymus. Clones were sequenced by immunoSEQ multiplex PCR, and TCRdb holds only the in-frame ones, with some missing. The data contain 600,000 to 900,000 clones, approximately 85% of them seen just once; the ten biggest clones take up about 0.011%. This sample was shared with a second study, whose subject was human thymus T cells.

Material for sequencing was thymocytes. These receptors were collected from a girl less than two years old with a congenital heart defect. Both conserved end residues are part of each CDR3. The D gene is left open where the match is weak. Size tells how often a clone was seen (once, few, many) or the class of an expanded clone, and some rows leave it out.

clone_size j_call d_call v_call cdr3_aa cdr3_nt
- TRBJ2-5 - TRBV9 CASSVRLGAETQYF TGTGCCAGCAGCGTAAGGTTGGGGGCAGAGACCCAGTACTTC
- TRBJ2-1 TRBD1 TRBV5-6 CASSLGTGFSYNEQFF TGTGCCAGCAGCTTGGGGACAGGCTTCTCCTACAATGAGCAGTTCTTC
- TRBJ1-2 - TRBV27 CASSLCRVCGYTF TGTGCCAGCAGTTTATGCAGGGTTTGTGGCTACACCTTC
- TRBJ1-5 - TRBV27 CASSHGPGYSGDQPQHF TGTGCCAGCAGTCACGGACCAGGATACTCCGGGGATCAGCCCCAGCATTTT
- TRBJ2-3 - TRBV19 CASSIGLGEDTQYF TGTGCCAGTAGTATAGGTCTCGGGGAAGATACGCAGTATTTT
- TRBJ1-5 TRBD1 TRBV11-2 CASSLQGALGQPQHF TGTGCCAGCAGCCTACAGGGGGCTTTAGGTCAGCCCCAGCATTTT
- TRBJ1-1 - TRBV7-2 CASSLGGAEAFF TGTGCCAGCAGCTTAGGCGGGGCTGAAGCTTTCTTT
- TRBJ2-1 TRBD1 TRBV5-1 CASSGRDSYNEQFF TGCGCCAGCAGCGGCCGGGACAGCTACAATGAGCAGTTCTTC
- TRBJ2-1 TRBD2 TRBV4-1 CASSPWMASGFHEQFF TGCGCCAGCAGCCCTTGGATGGCTAGCGGCTTCCATGAGCAGTTCTTC
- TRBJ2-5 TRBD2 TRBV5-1 CASSPGGAGKTQYF TGCGCCAGCAGCCCCGGGGGGGCCGGGAAGACCCAGTACTTC
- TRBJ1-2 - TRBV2 CASRGGTDRSYGYTF TGTGCCAGCCGGGGGGGGACGGACCGAAGCTATGGCTACACCTTC
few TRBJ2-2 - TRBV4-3 CASSQSPLGDLNTGELFF TGCGCCAGCAGCCAATCCCCCTTAGGGGATCTGAACACCGGGGAGCTGTTTTTT
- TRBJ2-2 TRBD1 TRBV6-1 CASSVRDRGRIRNTGELFF TGTGCCAGCAGTGTCCGGGACAGGGGACGAATAAGGAACACCGGGGAGCTGTTTTTT
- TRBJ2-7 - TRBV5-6 CASSLVGRGTGFYF -
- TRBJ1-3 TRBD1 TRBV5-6 CASSSGQPFSGNTIYF TGTGCCAGCAGCTCGGGACAGCCGTTCTCTGGAAACACCATATATTTT
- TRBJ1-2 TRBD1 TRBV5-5 CASSPGGLGGSNYGYTF TGTGCCAGCAGCCCAGGGGGCTTAGGGGGGTCGAACTATGGCTACACCTTC
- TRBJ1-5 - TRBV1 CTSSQDGDRVVLPNQPQHF TGCACCAGCAGCCAAGATGGAGACAGGGTAGTCCTCCCAAATCAGCCCCAGCATTTT
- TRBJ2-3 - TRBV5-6 CASSLGGPDTQYF TGTGCCAGCAGCTTGGGGGGGCCTGATACGCAGTATTTT
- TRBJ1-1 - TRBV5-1 CASRSDRLNTEAFF TGCGCCAGCAGGTCCGACAGACTGAACACTGAAGCTTTCTTT
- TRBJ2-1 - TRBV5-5 CASSLGSFGYGEDEQFF TGTGCCAGCAGCTTGGGTAGCTTCGGGTACGGGGAGGATGAGCAGTTCTTC
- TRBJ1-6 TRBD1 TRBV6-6 CASSPPGTGDSPLHF TGTGCCAGCAGTCCCCCAGGGACAGGGGACTCACCCCTCCACTTT
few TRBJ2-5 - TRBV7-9 CASSHLTGPQETQYF TGTGCCAGCAGCCACCTCACAGGGCCCCAAGAGACCCAGTACTTC
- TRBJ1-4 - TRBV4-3 CASSQGLPAGKLFF TGCGCCAGCAGCCAGGGTCTCCCGGCGGGAAAACTGTTTTTT
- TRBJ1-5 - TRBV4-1 CASSQAQGPEYQPQHF TGCGCCAGCAGCCAAGCACAGGGCCCCGAGTATCAGCCCCAGCATTTT
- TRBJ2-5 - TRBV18 CASSINWRETQYF TGTGCCAGCTCAATTAACTGGAGGGAGACCCAGTACTTC
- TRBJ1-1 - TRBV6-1 CASSDRGVEAFF TGTGCCAGCAGTGACAGGGGCGTTGAAGCTTTCTTT
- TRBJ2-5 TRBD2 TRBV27 CASRPLAAEETQYF TGTGCCAGCAGACCACTAGCGGCAGAAGAGACCCAGTACTTC
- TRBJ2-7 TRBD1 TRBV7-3 CASSFYRGAYEQYF TGTGCCAGCAGCTTTTACAGGGGCGCATACGAGCAGTACTTC